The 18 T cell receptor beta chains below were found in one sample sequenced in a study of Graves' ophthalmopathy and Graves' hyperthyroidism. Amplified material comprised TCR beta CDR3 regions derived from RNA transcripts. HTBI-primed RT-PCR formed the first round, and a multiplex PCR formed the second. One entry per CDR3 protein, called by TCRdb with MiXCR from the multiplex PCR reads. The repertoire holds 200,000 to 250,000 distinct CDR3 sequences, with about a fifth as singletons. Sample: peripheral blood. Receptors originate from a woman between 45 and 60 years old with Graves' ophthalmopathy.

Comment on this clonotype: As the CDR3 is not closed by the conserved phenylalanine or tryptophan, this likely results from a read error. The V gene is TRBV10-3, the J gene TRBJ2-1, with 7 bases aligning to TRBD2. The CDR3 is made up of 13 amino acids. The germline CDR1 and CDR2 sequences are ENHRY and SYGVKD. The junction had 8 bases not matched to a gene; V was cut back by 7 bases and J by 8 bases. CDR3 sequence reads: CAITSGRVDEQFL. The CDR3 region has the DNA TGTGCCATCACTAGCGGCAGGGTGGATGAGCAGTTCTTA.

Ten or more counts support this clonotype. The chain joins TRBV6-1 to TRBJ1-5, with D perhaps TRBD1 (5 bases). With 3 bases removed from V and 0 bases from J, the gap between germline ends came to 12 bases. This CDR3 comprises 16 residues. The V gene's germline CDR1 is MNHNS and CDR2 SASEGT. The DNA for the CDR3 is TGTGCCAGCAGTGAGAGGGGCCGGTATAGCAATCAGCCCCAGCATTTT. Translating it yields CASSERGRYSNQPQHF.

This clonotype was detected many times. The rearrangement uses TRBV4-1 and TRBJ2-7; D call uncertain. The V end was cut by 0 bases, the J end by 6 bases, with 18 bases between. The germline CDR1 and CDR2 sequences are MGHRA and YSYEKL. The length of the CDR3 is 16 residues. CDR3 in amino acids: CASSQDEWIRTSEQYF. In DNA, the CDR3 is TGCGCCAGCAGCCAAGATGAATGGATTAGGACCAGCGAGCAGTACTTC.

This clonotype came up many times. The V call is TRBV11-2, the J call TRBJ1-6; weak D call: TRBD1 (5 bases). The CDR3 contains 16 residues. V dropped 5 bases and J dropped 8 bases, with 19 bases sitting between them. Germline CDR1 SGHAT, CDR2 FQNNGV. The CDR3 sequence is CASSLQLGTHYSPLHF. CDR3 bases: TGTGCCAGCAGCCTCCAACTCGGGACTCACTATTCACCCCTCCACTTT.

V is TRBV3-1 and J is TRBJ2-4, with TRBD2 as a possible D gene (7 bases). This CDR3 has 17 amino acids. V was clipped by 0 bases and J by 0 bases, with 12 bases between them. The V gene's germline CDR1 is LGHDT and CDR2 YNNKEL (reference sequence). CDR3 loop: CASSQDQGGVAKNIQYF. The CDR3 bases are TGTGCCAGCAGCCAAGATCAAGGGGGGGTAGCCAAAAACATTCAGTACTTC.

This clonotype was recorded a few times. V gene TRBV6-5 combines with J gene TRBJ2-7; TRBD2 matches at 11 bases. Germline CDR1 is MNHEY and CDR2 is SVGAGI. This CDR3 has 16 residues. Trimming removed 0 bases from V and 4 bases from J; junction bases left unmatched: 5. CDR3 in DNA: TGTGCCAGCAGTTACTCGACACTAGCGGGAGAATACGAGCAGTACTTC. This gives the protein CASSYSTLAGEYEQYF.

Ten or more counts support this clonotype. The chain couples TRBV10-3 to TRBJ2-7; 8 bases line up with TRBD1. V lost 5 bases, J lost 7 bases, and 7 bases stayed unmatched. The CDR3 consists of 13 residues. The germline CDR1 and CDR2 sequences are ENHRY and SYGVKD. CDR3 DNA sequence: TGTGCCATCAGTAAGGGACAGGCTAAGGAGCAGTACTTC. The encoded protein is CAISKGQAKEQYF.

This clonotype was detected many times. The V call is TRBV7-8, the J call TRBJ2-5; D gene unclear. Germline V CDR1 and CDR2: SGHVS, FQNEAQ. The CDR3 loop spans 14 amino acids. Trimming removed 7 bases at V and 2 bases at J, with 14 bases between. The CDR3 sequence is CASTPPIEQETQYF. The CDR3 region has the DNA TGTGCCAGCACCCCCCCCATCGAGCAAGAGACCCAGTACTTC.

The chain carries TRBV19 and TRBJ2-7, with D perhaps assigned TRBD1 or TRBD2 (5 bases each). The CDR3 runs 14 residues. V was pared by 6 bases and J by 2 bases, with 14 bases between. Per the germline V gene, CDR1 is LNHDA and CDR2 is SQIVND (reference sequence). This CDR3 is CASSSGTYAYEQYF. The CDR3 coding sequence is TGTGCCAGTAGCTCCGGGACCTACGCCTACGAGCAGTACTTC.

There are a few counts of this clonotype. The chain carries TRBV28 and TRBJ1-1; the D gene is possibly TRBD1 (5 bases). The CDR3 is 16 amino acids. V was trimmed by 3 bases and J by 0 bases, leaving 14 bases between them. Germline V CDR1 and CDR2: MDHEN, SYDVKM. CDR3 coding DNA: TGTGCCAGCAGTTTCACAGGAAAGGTAATGAACACTGAAGCTTTCTTT. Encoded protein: CASSFTGKVMNTEAFF. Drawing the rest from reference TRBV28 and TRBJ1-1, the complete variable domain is DVKVTQSSRYLVKRTGEKVFLECVQDMDHENMFWYRQDPGLGLRLIYFSYDVKMKEKGDIPEGYSVSREKKERFSLILESASTNQTSMYLCASSFTGKVMNTEAFFGQGTRLTVV.

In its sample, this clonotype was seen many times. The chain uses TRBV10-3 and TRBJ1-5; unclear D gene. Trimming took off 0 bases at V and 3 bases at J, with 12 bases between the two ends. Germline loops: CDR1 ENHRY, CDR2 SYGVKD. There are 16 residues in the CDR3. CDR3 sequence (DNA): TGTGCCATCAGTGAGTCAGGCCCGGGGATCAATCAGCCCCAGCATTTT. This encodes CAISESGPGINQPQHF.

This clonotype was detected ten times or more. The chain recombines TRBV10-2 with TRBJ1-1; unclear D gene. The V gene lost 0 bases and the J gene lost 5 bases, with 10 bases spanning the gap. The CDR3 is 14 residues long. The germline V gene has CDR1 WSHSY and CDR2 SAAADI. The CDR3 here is CASSESPGGTEAFF. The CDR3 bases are TGCGCCAGCAGTGAGTCCCCAGGCGGAACTGAAGCTTTCTTT.

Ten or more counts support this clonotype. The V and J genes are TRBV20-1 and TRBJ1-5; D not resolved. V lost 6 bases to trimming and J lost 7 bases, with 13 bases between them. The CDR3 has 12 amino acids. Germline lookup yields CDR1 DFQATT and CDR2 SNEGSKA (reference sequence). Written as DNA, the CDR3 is TGCAGTGCAAGACGGGGAGGACAGCCCCAGCATTTT. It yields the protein CSARRGGQPQHF.

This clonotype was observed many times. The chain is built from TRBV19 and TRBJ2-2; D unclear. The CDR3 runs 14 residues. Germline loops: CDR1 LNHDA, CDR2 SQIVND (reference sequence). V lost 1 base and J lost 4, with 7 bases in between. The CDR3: CASSIGLPTGELFF. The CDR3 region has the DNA TGTGCCAGTAGTATAGGACTGCCCACCGGGGAGCTGTTTTTT.

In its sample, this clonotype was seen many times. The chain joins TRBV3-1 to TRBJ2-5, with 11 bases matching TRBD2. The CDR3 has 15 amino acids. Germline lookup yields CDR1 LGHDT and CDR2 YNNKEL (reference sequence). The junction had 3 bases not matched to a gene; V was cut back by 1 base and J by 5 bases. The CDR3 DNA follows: TGTGCCAGCAGCCAAGTAGGGACTAGCGGTGAGACCCAGTACTTC. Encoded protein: CASSQVGTSGETQYF.

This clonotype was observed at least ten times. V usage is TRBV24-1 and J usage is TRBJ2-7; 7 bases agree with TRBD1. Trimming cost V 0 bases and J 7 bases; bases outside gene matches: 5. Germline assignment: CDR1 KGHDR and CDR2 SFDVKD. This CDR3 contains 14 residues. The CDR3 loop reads CATSDLAQGEEQYF. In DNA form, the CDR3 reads TGTGCCACCAGTGATTTGGCCCAGGGGGAGGAGCAGTACTTC.

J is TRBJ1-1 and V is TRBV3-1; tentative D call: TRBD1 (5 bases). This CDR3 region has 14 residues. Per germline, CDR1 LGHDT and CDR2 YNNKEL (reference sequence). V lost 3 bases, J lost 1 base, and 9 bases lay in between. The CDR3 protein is CASSHHTGNTEAFF. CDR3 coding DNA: TGTGCCAGCAGCCATCATACAGGGAACACTGAAGCTTTCTTT.

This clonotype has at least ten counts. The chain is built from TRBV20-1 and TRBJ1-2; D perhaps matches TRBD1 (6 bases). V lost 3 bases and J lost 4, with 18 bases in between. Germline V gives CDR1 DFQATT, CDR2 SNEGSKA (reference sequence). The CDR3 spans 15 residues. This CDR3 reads CSASEGLGRGYGYTF. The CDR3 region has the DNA TGCAGTGCTAGCGAGGGGCTCGGCAGGGGCTATGGCTACACCTTC.